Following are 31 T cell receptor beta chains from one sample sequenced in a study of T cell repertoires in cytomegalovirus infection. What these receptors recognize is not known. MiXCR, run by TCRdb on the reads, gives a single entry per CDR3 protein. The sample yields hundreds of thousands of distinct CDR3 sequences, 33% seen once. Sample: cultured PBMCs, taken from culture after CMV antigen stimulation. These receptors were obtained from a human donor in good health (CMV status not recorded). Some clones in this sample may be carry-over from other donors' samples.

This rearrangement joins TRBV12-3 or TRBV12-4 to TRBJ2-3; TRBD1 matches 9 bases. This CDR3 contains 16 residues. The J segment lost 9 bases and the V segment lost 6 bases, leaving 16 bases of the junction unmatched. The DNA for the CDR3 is TGTGCCAGCAGCCAACCCCGGGACAGGGTTGTAGAAACGCAGTATTTT. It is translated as CASSQPRDRVVETQYF.

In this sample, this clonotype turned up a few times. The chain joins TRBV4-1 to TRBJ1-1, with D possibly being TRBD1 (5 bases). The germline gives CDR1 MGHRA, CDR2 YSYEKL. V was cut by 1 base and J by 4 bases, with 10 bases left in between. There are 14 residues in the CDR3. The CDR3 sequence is CASSQVGGGTEAFF. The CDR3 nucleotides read TGCGCCAGCAGCCAAGTTGGGGGGGGCACTGAAGCTTTCTTT.

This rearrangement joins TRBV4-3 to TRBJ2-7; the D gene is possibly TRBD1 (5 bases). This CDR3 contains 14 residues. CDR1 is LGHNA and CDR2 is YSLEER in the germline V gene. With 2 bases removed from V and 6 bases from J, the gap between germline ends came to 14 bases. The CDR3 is CASSQTQGLGEQYF. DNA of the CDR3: TGCGCCAGCAGCCAAACCCAGGGTTTAGGCGAGCAGTACTTC.

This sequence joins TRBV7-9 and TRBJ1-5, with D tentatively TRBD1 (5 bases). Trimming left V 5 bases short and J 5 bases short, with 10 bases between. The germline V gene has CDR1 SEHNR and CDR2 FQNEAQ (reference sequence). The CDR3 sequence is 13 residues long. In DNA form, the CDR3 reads TGTGCCAGCAGCAACTCGGGGGATCAGCCCCAGCATTTT. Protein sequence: CASSNSGDQPQHF.

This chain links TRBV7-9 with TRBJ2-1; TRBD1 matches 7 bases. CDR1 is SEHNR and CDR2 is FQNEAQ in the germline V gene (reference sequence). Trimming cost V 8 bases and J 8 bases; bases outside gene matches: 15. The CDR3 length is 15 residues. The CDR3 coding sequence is TGTGCCAGCGACTACCGGGACAGACTACAAGATGAGCAGTTCTTC. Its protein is CASDYRDRLQDEQFF.

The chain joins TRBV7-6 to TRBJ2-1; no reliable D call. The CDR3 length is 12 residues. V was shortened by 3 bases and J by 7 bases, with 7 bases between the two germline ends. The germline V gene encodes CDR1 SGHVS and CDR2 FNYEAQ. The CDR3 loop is CASSFDLNEQFF. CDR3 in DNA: TGTGCCAGCAGCTTTGATCTAAATGAGCAGTTCTTC.

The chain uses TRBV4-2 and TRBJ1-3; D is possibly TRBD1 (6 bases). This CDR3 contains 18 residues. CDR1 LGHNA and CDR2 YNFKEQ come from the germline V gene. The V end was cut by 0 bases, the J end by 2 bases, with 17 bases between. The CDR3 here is CASSQDGGQGRPGNTIYF. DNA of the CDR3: TGTGCCAGCAGCCAAGATGGAGGGCAGGGGAGGCCTGGAAACACCATATATTTT.

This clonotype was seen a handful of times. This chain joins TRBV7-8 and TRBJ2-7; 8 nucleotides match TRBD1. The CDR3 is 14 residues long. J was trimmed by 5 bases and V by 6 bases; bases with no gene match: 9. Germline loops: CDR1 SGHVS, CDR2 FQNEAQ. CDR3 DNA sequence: TGTGCCAGCAGTCCGCCGGACAGGGTTAACGAGCAGTACTTC. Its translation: CASSPPDRVNEQYF.

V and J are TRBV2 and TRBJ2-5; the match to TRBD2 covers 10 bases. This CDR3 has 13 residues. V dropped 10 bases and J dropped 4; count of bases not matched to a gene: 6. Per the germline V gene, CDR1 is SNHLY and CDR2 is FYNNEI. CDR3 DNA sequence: TGTGCCACAGCCGCTAGCGGGAGAGAGACCCAGTACTTC. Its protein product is CATAASGRETQYF.

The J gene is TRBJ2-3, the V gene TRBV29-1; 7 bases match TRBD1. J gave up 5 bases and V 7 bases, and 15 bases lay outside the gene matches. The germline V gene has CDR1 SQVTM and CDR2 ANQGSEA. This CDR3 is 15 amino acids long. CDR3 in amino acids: CSGAWGRGGKDTQYF. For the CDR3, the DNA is TGCAGCGGGGCGTGGGGCCGAGGGGGCAAAGATACGCAGTATTTT.

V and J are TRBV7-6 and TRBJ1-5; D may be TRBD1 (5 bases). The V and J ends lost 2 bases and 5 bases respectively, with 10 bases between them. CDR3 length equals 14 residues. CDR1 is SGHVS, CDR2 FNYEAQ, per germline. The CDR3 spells CASSLSTVDQPQHF. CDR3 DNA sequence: TGTGCCAGCAGCTTATCGACAGTAGATCAGCCCCAGCATTTT. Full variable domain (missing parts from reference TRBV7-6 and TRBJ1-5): GAGVSQSPRYKVTKRGQDVALRCDPISGHVSLYWYRQALGQGPEFLTYFNYEAQQDKSGLPNDRFSAERPEGSISTLTIQRTEQRDSAMYRCASSLSTVDQPQHFGDGTRLSIL.

CDR3 amino acids: CATSREYRSTDTQYF. The CDR3 nucleotides are TGTGCCACCAGCAGAGAATACAGGAGCACAGATACGCAGTATTTT. The chain links TRBV15 to TRBJ2-3, with a possible D match to TRBD1 (5 bases). Trimming took 0 bases from V and 0 from J, leaving 7 bases between them. The CDR3 has 15 amino acids. Germline values: CDR1 LNHNV, CDR2 YYDKDF (reference sequence).

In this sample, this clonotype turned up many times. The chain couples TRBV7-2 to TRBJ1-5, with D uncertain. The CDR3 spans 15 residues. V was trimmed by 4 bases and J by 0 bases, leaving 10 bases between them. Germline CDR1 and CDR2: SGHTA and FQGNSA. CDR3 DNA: TGTGCCAGCAGCTCCCAATTAAATAGCAATCAGCCCCAGCATTTT. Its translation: CASSSQLNSNQPQHF.

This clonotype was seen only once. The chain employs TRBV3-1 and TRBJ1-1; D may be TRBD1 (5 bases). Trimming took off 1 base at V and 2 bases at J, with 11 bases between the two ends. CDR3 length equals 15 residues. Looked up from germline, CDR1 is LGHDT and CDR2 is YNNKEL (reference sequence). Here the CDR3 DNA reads TGTGCCAGCAGCCAAGGGGAGGGGCTCAACACTGAAGCTTTCTTT. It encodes CASSQGEGLNTEAFF.

The CDR3 bases are TGTGCCAGCAGCTTAGTTTCAGATGTCTATGGCTACACCTTC. Protein product: CASSLVSDVYGYTF. The rearrangement links TRBV7-4 to TRBJ1-2; no definite D call. Trimming pared 1 base from V and 4 bases from J, leaving 10 bases between. The germline CDR1 and CDR2 sequences are SGHVT and SQSDAQ. The CDR3 has 14 residues.

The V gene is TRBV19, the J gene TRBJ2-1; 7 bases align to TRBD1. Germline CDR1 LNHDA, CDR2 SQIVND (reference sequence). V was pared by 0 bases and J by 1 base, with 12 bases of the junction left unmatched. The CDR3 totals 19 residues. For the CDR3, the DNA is TGTGCCAGTAGTATAGATCGATGGACAGGTTATCCTTCCTACAATGAGCAGTTCTTC. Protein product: CASSIDRWTGYPSYNEQFF.

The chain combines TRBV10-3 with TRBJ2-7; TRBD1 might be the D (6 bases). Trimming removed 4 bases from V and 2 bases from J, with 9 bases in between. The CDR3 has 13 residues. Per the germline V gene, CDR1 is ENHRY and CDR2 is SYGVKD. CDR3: CAISGQEAYEQYF. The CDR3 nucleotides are TGTGCCATCAGTGGACAGGAGGCCTACGAGCAGTACTTC.

CDR3 sequence reads: CASGLRQGSEKLFF. The CDR3 nucleotides are TGTGCCAGCGGATTAAGGCAGGGTAGTGAAAAACTGTTTTTT. The chain links TRBV2 to TRBJ1-4; possibly TRBD1 for D (5 bases). Trimming left V 8 bases short and J 7 bases short, with 17 bases between. The CDR3 covers 14 residues. The V gene's germline CDR1 is SNHLY and CDR2 FYNNEI.

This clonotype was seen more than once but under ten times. Here the CDR3 reads CASSPRRGVGSYEQYF. CDR3 DNA: TGTGCCAGCAGCCCCCGACGGGGGGTGGGCTCCTACGAGCAGTACTTC. The chain links TRBV7-9 to TRBJ2-7, with TRBD2 matching 7 bases. Germline V gene sequence: CDR1 SEHNR, CDR2 FQNEAQ (reference sequence). After removal of 5 bases from V and 0 bases from J, the junction contained 10 bases not matched to a gene. This CDR3 is built from 16 residues.

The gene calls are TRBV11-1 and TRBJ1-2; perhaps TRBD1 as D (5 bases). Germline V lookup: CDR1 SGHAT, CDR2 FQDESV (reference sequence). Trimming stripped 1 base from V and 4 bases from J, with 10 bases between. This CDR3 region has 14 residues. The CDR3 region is CASSLGGGTYGYTF. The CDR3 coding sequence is TGTGCCAGCAGCTTAGGTGGAGGGACCTATGGCTACACCTTC.

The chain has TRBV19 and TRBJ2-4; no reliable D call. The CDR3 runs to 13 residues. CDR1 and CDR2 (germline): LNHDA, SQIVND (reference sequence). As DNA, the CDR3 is TGTGCATCGGCGCCGCGAGGCAAAAACATTCAGTACTTC. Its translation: CASAPRGKNIQYF.

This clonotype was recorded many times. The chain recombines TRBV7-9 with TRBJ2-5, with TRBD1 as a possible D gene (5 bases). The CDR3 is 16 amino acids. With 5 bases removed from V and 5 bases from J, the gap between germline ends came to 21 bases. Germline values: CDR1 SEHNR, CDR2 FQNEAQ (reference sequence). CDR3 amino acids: CASSPSTGQAWETQYF. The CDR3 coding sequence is TGTGCCAGCAGCCCAAGCACAGGCCAAGCGTGGGAGACCCAGTACTTC.

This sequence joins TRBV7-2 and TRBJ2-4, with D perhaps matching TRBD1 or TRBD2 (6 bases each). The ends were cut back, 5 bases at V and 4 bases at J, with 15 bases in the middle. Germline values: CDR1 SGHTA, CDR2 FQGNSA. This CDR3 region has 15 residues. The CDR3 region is CASSRGTREKNIQYF. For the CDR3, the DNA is TGTGCCAGCAGCCGCGGGACAAGGGAAAAAAACATTCAGTACTTC.

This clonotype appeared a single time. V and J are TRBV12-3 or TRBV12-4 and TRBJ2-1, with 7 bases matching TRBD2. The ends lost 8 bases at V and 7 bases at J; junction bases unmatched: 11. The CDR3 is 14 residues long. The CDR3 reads CASGVAGSINEQFF. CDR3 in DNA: TGTGCCAGCGGCGTAGCGGGTTCGATTAATGAGCAGTTCTTC.

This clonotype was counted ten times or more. The CDR3 protein is CASSPRTSGVTDTQYF. The CDR3 DNA reads TGTGCCAGCAGCCCTCGGACTAGCGGGGTAACAGATACGCAGTATTTT. The rearrangement uses TRBV7-8 and TRBJ2-3; TRBD2 agrees at 12 bases. The germline V gene encodes CDR1 SGHVS and CDR2 FQNEAQ. Trimming cost V 5 bases and J 3 bases; bases outside gene matches: 6. The CDR3 sequence is 16 residues long.

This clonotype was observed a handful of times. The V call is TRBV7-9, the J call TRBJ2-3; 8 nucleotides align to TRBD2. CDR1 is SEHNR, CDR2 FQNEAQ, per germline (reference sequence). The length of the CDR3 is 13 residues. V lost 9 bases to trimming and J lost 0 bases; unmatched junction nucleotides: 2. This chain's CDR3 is CARSGRSTDTQYF. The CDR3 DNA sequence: TGTGCCAGAAGCGGGAGAAGCACAGATACGCAGTATTTT.

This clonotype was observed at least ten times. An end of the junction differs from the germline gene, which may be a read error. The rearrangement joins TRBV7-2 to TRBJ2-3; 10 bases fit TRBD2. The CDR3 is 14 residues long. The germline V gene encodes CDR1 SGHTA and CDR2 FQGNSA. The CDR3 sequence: CASSLARETSGLDF. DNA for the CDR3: TGTGCCAGCAGCTTAGCGCGGGAGACTAGCGGGTTGGATTTT.

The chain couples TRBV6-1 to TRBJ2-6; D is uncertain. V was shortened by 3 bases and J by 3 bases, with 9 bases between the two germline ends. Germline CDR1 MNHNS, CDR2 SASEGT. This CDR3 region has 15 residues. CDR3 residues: CASSERFFGANVLTF. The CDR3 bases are TGTGCCAGCAGTGAGAGGTTCTTTGGGGCCAACGTCCTGACTTTC.

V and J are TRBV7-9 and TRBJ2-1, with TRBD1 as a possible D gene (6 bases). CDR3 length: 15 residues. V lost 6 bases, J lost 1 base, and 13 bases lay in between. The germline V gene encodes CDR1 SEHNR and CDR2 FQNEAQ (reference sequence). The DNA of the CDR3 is TGTGCCAGCAGGGGGGTGGGGGCGTCCTACAATGAGCAGTTCTTC. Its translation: CASRGVGASYNEQFF.

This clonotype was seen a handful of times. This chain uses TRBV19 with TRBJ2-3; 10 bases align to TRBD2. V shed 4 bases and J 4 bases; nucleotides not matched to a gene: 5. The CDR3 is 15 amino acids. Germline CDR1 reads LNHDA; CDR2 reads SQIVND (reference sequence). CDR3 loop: CASSRASGGADTQYF. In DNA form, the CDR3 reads TGTGCCAGTAGTAGGGCTAGCGGGGGTGCAGATACGCAGTATTTT.

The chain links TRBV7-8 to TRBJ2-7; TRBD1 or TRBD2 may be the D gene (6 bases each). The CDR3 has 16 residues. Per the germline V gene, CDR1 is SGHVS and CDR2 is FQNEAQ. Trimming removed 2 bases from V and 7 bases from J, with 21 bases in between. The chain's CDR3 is CASSLTVGGRLWEQYF. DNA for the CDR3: TGTGCCAGCAGCTTAACGGTGGGGGGCCGGCTGTGGGAGCAGTACTTC.